Listed below are T cell receptor beta chains from one sample, sequenced in a study of T cell changes during pregnancy in multiple sclerosis. Generated by immunoSEQ multiplex PCR, the TCRdb table keeps only in-frame clones and is missing some. Of tens of thousands of clones in the sample, more than 80% were seen once. Sequenced here: CD4+ T cells from peripheral blood mononuclear cells, sampled in the first trimester of pregnancy. The origin of the receptors is a female donor with multiple sclerosis, enrolled in a pregnancy study. The CDR3 runs from the conserved cysteine through the conserved F or W. D genes are given only for firm matches. Not all rows give a size; the values are once, few, many and, for expanded clones, a class.

d_gene	j_gene	abundance	v_gene	CDR3aa	CDR3nt
NA	TRBJ2-5	few	TRBV29-1	CSVAGGAGGETQYF	TGCAGCGTAGCTGGGGGGGCTGGGGGAGAGACCCAGTACTTC
TRBD2	TRBJ2-1	NA	TRBV14	CASSQEIAGAYNEQFF	TGTGCCAGCAGCCAAGAAATAGCGGGGGCCTACAATGAGCAGTTCTTC
NA	TRBJ2-1	NA	TRBV5-8	CASSFRGNSYNEQFF	TGTGCCAGCAGCTTTAGGGGGAACTCCTACAATGAGCAGTTCTTC
NA	TRBJ2-5	NA	TRBV7-2	CASSLDMAGKQETQYF	TGTGCCAGCAGCTTAGATATGGCCGGGAAGCAAGAGACCCAGTACTTC
NA	TRBJ1-2	NA	TRBV5-4	CASSLPLLRGYTF	TGTGCCAGCAGCTTGCCATTGCTACGTGGCTACACCTTC
NA	TRBJ1-6	NA	TRBV27	CASSFGGNSPLHF	TGTGCCAGCAGTTTCGGGGGTAATTCACCCCTCCACTTT
TRBD1	TRBJ2-7	NA	TRBV2	CASTGTETYEQYF	TGTGCCAGCACTGGGACAGAGACTTACGAGCAGTACTTC
NA	TRBJ1-1	few	TRBV5-6	CASSPMGGVVDTEAFF	TGTGCCAGCAGCCCGATGGGGGGGGTCGTAGACACTGAAGCTTTCTTT
NA	TRBJ2-5	NA	TRBV6-6	CASSYSGLRGETQYF	TGTGCCAGCAGTTACTCGGGACTGCGGGGCGAGACCCAGTACTTC
NA	TRBJ1-1	NA	TRBV7-9	CASSSRAGNTEAFF	TGTGCCAGCAGCAGCAGGGCAGGGAACACTGAAGCTTTCTTT
NA	TRBJ1-3	NA	TRBV15	CATSGGGSSGNTIYF	TGTGCCACCAGCGGAGGCGGGAGCTCTGGAAACACCATATATTTT
NA	TRBJ1-1	NA	TRBV18	CASSVRGGRGTEAFF	TGTGCCAGCTCCGTGAGGGGGGGCCGGGGCACTGAAGCTTTCTTT
NA	TRBJ1-5	NA	TRBV28	CASSFIKAGSSNQPQHF	TGTGCCAGCAGTTTTATAAAGGCAGGTTCAAGCAATCAGCCCCAGCATTTT
NA	TRBJ1-6	NA	TRBV28	CASSPQTPGSSPLHF	TGTGCCAGCAGCCCTCAGACCCCGGGGAGTTCACCCCTCCACTTT
TRBD1	TRBJ1-3	NA	TRBV9	CASSGTGADTIYF	TGTGCCAGCAGCGGCACAGGGGCGGACACCATATATTTT
NA	TRBJ2-7	NA	TRBV6-1	CASSESVSYEQYF	TGTGCCAGCAGTGAATCGGTATCCTACGAGCAGTACTTC
NA	TRBJ2-7	NA	TRBV7-2	CASSLAAGTYEQYF	TGTGCCAGCAGCTTAGCGGCGGGGACCTACGAGCAGTACTTC
NA	TRBJ1-1	NA	TRBV2	CASSVRGSDPFF	TGTGCCAGCAGTGTTCGGGGTTCTGATCCTTTCTTT
NA	TRBJ1-6	NA	TRBV6-1	CASSEDSRYNSPLHF	TGTGCCAGCAGTGAAGATAGCCGTTATAATTCACCCCTCCACTTT
NA	TRBJ2-7	once	TRBV6-5	CASSYLFEQYF	TGTGCCAGCAGTTATCTCTTCGAGCAGTACTTC
TRBD2	TRBJ2-5	once	TRBV30	CAWSPPWGLAGGLQETQYF	TGTGCCTGGAGTCCACCTTGGGGACTAGCGGGGGGGTTGCAAGAGACCCAGTACTTC
TRBD1	TRBJ2-1	NA	TRBV5-1	CASSLGQGANEQFF	TGCGCCAGCAGCTTGGGACAGGGGGCGAATGAGCAGTTCTTC
NA	TRBJ2-3	NA	TRBV9	CASSPTRSLAPTDTQYF	TGTGCCAGCAGCCCGACCCGGTCTCTAGCACCGACAGATACGCAGTATTTT
NA	TRBJ2-7	NA	TRBV30	CAWSVLHVSTYEQYF	TGTGCCTGGAGTGTACTCCATGTGTCAACCTACGAGCAGTACTTC
TRBD1	TRBJ1-1	once	TRBV5-6	CASSKTGGLNTEAFF	TGTGCCAGCAGCAAGACAGGGGGCTTGAACACTGAAGCTTTCTTT
NA	TRBJ1-2	NA	TRBV6-5	CASSYSRQGSGYTF	TGTGCCAGCAGTTACTCGAGGCAGGGGAGCGGCTACACCTTC
NA	TRBJ1-4	NA	TRBV19	CASSTIRSKSGGEKLFF	TGTGCCAGTAGTACCATCCGATCAAAAAGTGGAGGGGAAAAACTGTTTTTT
TRBD1	TRBJ1-5	NA	TRBV4-1	CASSQGDSNSNQPQHF	TGCGCCAGCAGCCAAGGGGACAGTAATAGCAATCAGCCCCAGCATTTT
TRBD1	TRBJ1-3	NA	TRBV5-1	CASSLAGGQGGNTIYF	TGCGCCAGCAGCTTGGCCGGAGGACAGGGAGGGAACACCATATATTTT
NA	TRBJ1-6	NA	TRBV27	CASSFGMSSYNSPLHF	TGTGCCAGCAGTTTTGGTATGAGCTCCTATAATTCACCCCTCCACTTT
NA	TRBJ1-6	NA	TRBV27	CASSFRVNNSPLHF	TGTGCCAGCAGTTTTCGGGTGAATAATTCACCCCTCCACTTT
TRBD2	TRBJ2-5	NA	TRBV5-1	CASRTSGVNLQETQYF	TGCGCCAGCAGGACTAGCGGGGTGAATCTCCAAGAGACCCAGTACTTC
NA	TRBJ2-5	NA	TRBV5-4	CASSSNQETQYF	TGTGCCAGCAGCTCCAACCAAGAGACCCAGTACTTC
NA	TRBJ1-2	NA	TRBV28	CASSLSPGLGYGYTF	TGTGCCAGCAGTTTAAGCCCGGGGTTGGGATATGGCTACACCTTC
NA	TRBJ2-1	NA	TRBV28	CASLPGDGFNEQFF	TGTGCCAGCTTACCGGGAGATGGTTTTAATGAGCAGTTCTTC
NA	TRBJ2-1	NA	TRBV11-1	CASTRTRGALRIEQFF	TGTGCCAGCACTCGAACTCGGGGGGCCCTTAGGATTGAGCAGTTCTTC
TRBD1	TRBJ1-1	NA	TRBV10-3	CAITPRDRGEGAEAFF	TGTGCCATCACCCCCCGGGACAGGGGCGAAGGTGCTGAAGCTTTCTTT
TRBD1	TRBJ2-2	NA	TRBV11-3	CASSLRQGARELFF	TGTGCCAGCAGCTTACGACAGGGGGCTAGGGAGCTGTTTTTT
NA	TRBJ2-7	NA	TRBV11-3	CASSTRGAAYEQYF	TGTGCCAGCAGCACCCGGGGGGCAGCCTACGAGCAGTACTTC
TRBD1	TRBJ2-5	once	TRBV7-3	CASSFLGRTGSETQYF	TGTGCCAGCAGCTTTTTAGGAAGGACAGGGTCCGAGACCCAGTACTTC
TRBD2	TRBJ2-3	NA	TRBV7-2	CASSGKWGRATDTQYF	TGTGCCAGCAGCGGCAAGTGGGGGAGGGCCACAGATACGCAGTATTTT
TRBD2	TRBJ2-7	once	TRBV7-9	CASSLALGLAGGKAYEQYF	TGTGCCAGCAGCTTAGCGTTGGGACTAGCGGGAGGGAAGGCCTACGAGCAGTACTTC
NA	TRBJ1-5	NA	TRBV6-1	CASSRGEDQPQHF	TGTGCCAGCAGTAGAGGGGAGGATCAGCCCCAGCATTTT
NA	TRBJ1-5	once	TRBV7-9	CASSSIGGDQPQHF	TGTGCCAGCAGCTCAATAGGCGGAGATCAGCCCCAGCATTTT
NA	TRBJ1-2	NA	TRBV4-2	CASSQVGQGGYGYTF	TGTGCCAGCAGCCAAGTAGGGCAGGGCGGCTATGGCTACACCTTC
TRBD2	TRBJ2-1	NA	TRBV10-3	CAIRGSGSSYNEQFF	TGTGCCATCAGGGGAAGCGGGAGCTCCTACAATGAGCAGTTCTTC
TRBD2	TRBJ2-7	once	TRBV27	CASSRALAEGYEQYF	TGTGCCAGCAGCCGTGCTCTAGCGGAGGGCTACGAGCAGTACTTC
TRBD2	TRBJ2-7	NA	TRBV11-2	CASSLVGRTSGFYEQYF	TGTGCCAGCAGCTTAGTGGGACGGACTAGCGGTTTCTACGAGCAGTACTTC
NA	TRBJ1-1	NA	TRBV28	CASSQGFRRTEAFF	TGTGCCAGCAGCCAGGGGTTTCGGCGCACTGAAGCTTTCTTT
NA	TRBJ1-6	NA	TRBV2	CASSAPDRAPLHF	TGTGCCAGCAGTGCCCCCGATCGAGCACCCCTCCACTTT
NA	TRBJ2-5	NA	TRBV6-1	CASSVNKQETQYF	TGTGCCAGCAGTGTGAACAAACAAGAGACCCAGTACTTC
NA	TRBJ2-5	NA	TRBV19	CASRRGGRYQETQYF	TGTGCCAGTAGAAGGGGCGGAAGGTACCAAGAGACCCAGTACTTC
NA	TRBJ1-1	NA	TRBV7-9	CASSQNADTEAFF	TGTGCCAGCAGCCAAAATGCGGACACTGAAGCTTTCTTT
TRBD2	TRBJ2-1	NA	TRBV10-3	CAIRPGTSGGVDEQFF	TGTGCCATCAGGCCAGGGACTAGCGGGGGGGTGGATGAGCAGTTCTTC
TRBD1	TRBJ2-3	NA	TRBV28	CASSSPGQGATDTQYF	TGTGCCAGCAGTAGTCCGGGACAGGGGGCCACAGATACGCAGTATTTT
NA	TRBJ2-5	NA	TRBV5-1	CASSLVNNQETQYF	TGCGCCAGCAGCTTGGTAAACAACCAAGAGACCCAGTACTTC